This T cell receptor beta chain emerged from a study of shared clonotypes between healthy human individuals (dated by TCRdb to 2018 to 2021). Describing the broader study: Three men and two women, aged 18 to 49 years, made up the cohort. For each donor, CD4 naive and CD4 memory were each run on three plates, CD8 naive on two plates, and CD8 memory on one plate. To estimate repertoire size and how much clonotypes are shared between individuals, the study performed deep sequencing of blood TCR repertoires from about 5 healthy adults. Libraries were prepared and TCR repertoires were sequenced by different laboratories using diverse techniques, in order to increase sequencing depth and limit assay-specific biases. Per donor, leukapheresis produced somewhere between about 0.85 and 8.9 billion PBMCs.

To note about this clone: The target of this receptor is not known. Nothing much larger sits one base from this clone, and base qualities are not available.

CD8 naive samples were CD45RO-negative cells positively selected for CCR7, giving a CD45RA+CCR7+ population that excluded TemRA cells. Healthy HIV-negative adults with no recently reported acute infections or vaccinations were included as donors. All donors were Caucasian adults living in Nashville, Tennessee, USA. Blood was obtained by leukapheresis, after which PBMCs were separated by Ficoll-Histopaque density gradient centrifugation and cryopreserved in liquid nitrogen vapor phase. Analytical flow cytometry was used to check the purity and quantity of each magnetically sorted T cell population. Genomic DNA was isolated from each sorted fraction and quantified by UV absorbance on a Nanodrop 2000c. Paper-wide results and their limitations: Higher generation probabilities were observed for clonotypes shared by all four sorted-subset donors than for non-shared clonotypes. About 5% of naive CD4, approximately 3.7% of naive CD8, 2.3% of memory CD4, and around 0.4% of memory CD8 clonotypes were shared across four donors. Sampling was restricted to blood, and TCR repertoires in tissues likely differ from the TCR repertoires found in blood. Based on pairwise subsampling, the degree of clonotype sharing among donors was expected to be affected by sequencing depth. Incomplete sequencing was indicated by rarefaction of sorted-subset datasets, despite the large sequencing depth. The genetic and exposure-history diversity represented was limited by the small number of donors. Naive subsets generally had larger estimated clonotype richness than memory subsets did.

According to the germline V gene (reference sequence), CDR1 reads GTSNPN and CDR2 reads SVGIG. The CDR3 sequence holds 16 residues, the cysteine and phenylalanine included. Only CDR3 DNA remains: 48 bases, in frame from the first base. The V end gives up 5 bases and the J end 2 bases, leaving 6 bases in the junction not matched to a gene. TCR CDR3 regions were amplified from genomic DNA by multiplex PCR using the deep immunoSEQ assay. Genomic DNA extracted from each cell subset was distributed evenly over all wells of several immunoSEQ 96-well plates, and each plate served as one replicate. For sorted subsets, roughly 190 ng of genomic DNA, equivalent to around 30,000 T cell genomes, went into each replicate PCR. Purified libraries were measured with a Qubit 3.0 fluorometer, size-checked on a Bioanalyzer 2100, and measured again with the KAPA Library Quantification kit. Every immunoSEQ 96-well plate was sequenced on a separate single-read 150-cycle Illumina NextSeq 550 flow cell. In the original analysis: Because the immunoSEQ output held only junctional sequences and lacked quality scores, the filtering could not match the filtering applied to full-length reads. Sequences were annotated with PyIR, a Python wrapper for IgBLAST v1.9, using IMGT germline references to assign V/J genes and CDR3. Reads were filtered out if the reads had weak V/J assignments (E-value above 1e-6), no CDR3, stop codons, out-of-frame junctions, or ambiguous translated residues. V3J clonotypes were defined as sequences sharing an identical inferred V gene, J gene, and CDR3 amino acid sequence. Percentage overlap between repertoires was calculated by dividing the number of shared unique clonotypes by the size of the smaller repertoire. Repertoire richness was assessed with RTK rarefaction, the Chao1 estimator, and Recon v2.1 estimates of unobserved clonotypes. For all TCRbeta clonotypes obtained by the gDNA method from four donors, generation probabilities were computed with OLGA. As stored in TCRdb, this immuneACCESS dataset retains in-frame rearrangements with V and J assigned. A fraction of the clones does not appear; measured against another copy, unresolved V genes explain less than half of the discrepancy, and the remainder lacks a known reason. That table is the source of V, J and clone size, and D and trimming were worked out from the DNA. Present in this sample are about 2.1 million clones, around 93% of which were seen just once. The ten biggest clones cover more than 1.5% of the sample.

The chain is made from TRBV30 and TRBJ2-4; TRBD2 fits 13 bases in the junction. The sequence came from a man aged 18 to 30 in good health. Some clones in this sample may be carry-over from other donors' samples. What was sequenced was naive CD8+ T cells from PBMCs. The sample's cell subset or site label, in plain terms: CD45RA+CCR7+. The CDR3 loop reads CAWSQGLAGTKNIQYF. The sequenced DNA is TGTGCCTGGTCTCAGGGACTAGCGGGAACCAAAAACATTCAGTACTTC. The CDR3, completed at both ends by the reference TRBV30 and TRBJ2-4 genes, gives the full variable domain SQTIHQWPATLVQPVGSPLSLECTVEGTSNPNLYWYRQAAGRGLQLLFYSVGIGQISSEVPQNLSASRPQDRQFILSSKKLLLSDSGFYLCAWSQGLAGTKNIQYFGAGTRLSVL.